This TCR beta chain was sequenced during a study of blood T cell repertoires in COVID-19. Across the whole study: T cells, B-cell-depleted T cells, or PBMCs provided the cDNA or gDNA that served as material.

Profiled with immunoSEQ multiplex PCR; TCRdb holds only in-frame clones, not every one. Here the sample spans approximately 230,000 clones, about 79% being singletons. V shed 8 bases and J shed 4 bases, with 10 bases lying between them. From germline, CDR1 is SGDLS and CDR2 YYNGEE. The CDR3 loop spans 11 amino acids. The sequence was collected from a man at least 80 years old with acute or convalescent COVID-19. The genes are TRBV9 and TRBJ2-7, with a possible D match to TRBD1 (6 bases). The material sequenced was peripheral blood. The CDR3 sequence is CARTGDYEQYF. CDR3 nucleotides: TGTGCCAGGACAGGAGATTACGAGCAGTACTTC. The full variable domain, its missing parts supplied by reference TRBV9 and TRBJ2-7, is DSGVTQTPKHLITATGQRVTLRCSPRSGDLSVYWYQQSLDQGLQFLIQYYNGEERAKGNILERFSAQQFPDLHSELNLSSLELGDSALYFCARTGDYEQYFGPGTRLTVT.